Following are 13 T cell receptor beta chains from one sample sequenced in a study of Ad26.COV2.S vaccination and SARS-CoV-2 variants. Treatment described: around 19 received Ad26.COV2.S at low or high dose, single or two shots; roughly five received placebo; per-sample allocation not given. Day 63 after the first vaccine or placebo injection was the time point for sampling. Sequencing was performed with immunoSEQ multiplex PCR; in TCRdb, only in-frame clones are kept and a portion is missing. The sample shows 430,000 or so clones, 89% of them seen only once. Sequenced material: peripheral blood, taken in a trial of Ad26.COV2.S vaccine versus placebo. These receptors came from a person between 18 and 65 years old who received the Ad26.COV2.S COVID-19 vaccine or a placebo.

V and J are TRBV6-5 and TRBJ2-3, with TRBD2 matching over 8 bases. With V trimmed by 10 bases and J by 6 bases, 12 bases remained unmatched. Germline CDR1 reads MNHEY; CDR2 reads SVGAGI. The CDR3 consists of 14 residues. The CDR3 protein is CATQQREPSDTQYF. Written as DNA, the CDR3 is TGTGCCACTCAACAGCGGGAGCCCTCCGATACGCAGTATTTT.

The V call is TRBV15, the J call TRBJ1-4; no clear D gene. CDR3 length equals 16 residues. V was pared by 0 bases and J by 7 bases, with 15 bases between. The germline gives CDR1 LNHNV, CDR2 YYDKDF (reference sequence). The CDR3 sequence: CATSRDHRQFLEKLFF. The CDR3 DNA sequence: TGTGCCACCAGCAGAGATCATAGGCAGTTCCTTGAAAAACTGTTTTTT.

Notes on this clone: Other DNA sequences in this specimen translate into the identical CDR3. The chain links TRBV18 to TRBJ2-1; weak D call: TRBD2 (6 bases). Germline assignment: CDR1 KGHSH and CDR2 LQKENI. V lost 3 bases and J 0 bases, leaving 9 bases between the germline ends. The CDR3 is 15 residues long. In nucleotides, the CDR3 is TGTGCCAGCTCACCGGCGGGGAGCTCCTACAATGAGCAGTTCTTC. It is translated as CASSPAGSSYNEQFF.

The genes are TRBV21-1 and TRBJ2-7. TRBV21-1 is a recognized pseudogene. The CDR3 runs to 13 residues. The CDR3 nucleotides read TGTGCCAGCAGCATGGGACCCGCTCGCCAGCAGTACGTC. Translation gives CASSMGPARQQYV.

This chain connects TRBV29-1 to TRBJ2-5; D gene unclear. This CDR3 contains 11 residues. The ends were cut back, 6 bases at V and 3 bases at J, with 8 bases in the middle. CDR1 SQVTM and CDR2 ANQGSEA come from the germline V gene. The CDR3, as DNA: TGCAGCGTGCGGACGGAAGAGACCCAGTACTTC. This codes for CSVRTEETQYF.

This chain connects TRBV5-6 to TRBJ1-5; D gene uncertain. With 0 bases removed from V and 3 bases from J, the gap between germline ends came to 4 bases. The V gene's germline CDR1 is SGHDT and CDR2 YYEEEE. CDR3 length: 13 amino acids. The CDR3 is CASSLAYNQPQHF. The CDR3 region has the DNA TGTGCCAGCAGCTTGGCGTACAATCAGCCCCAGCATTTT. Variable domain in full (rest from reference TRBV5-6 and TRBJ1-5): DAGVTQSPTHLIKTRGQQVTLRCSPKSGHDTVSWYQQALGQGPQFIFQYYEEEERQRGNFPDRFSGHQFPNYSSELNVNALLLGDSALYLCASSLAYNQPQHFGDGTRLSIL.

The genes are TRBV24-1 and TRBJ2-1; 7 nucleotides line up with TRBD1. Germline V gene sequence: CDR1 KGHDR, CDR2 SFDVKD. J gave up 8 bases and V 1 base, and 4 bases lay outside the gene matches. There are 14 residues in the CDR3. This CDR3 reads CATSDFTGVDEQFF. The CDR3 DNA reads as TGTGCCACCAGTGATTTTACAGGGGTCGATGAGCAGTTCTTC.

The V call is TRBV4-1, the J call TRBJ2-1; TRBD2 matches 7 bases. The germline V gene encodes CDR1 MGHRA and CDR2 YSYEKL. V shed 3 bases and J 3 bases; nucleotides not matched to a gene: 11. The CDR3 extends over 17 amino acids. The CDR3 loop reads CASSQRPGLRSYNEQFF. For the CDR3, the DNA is TGCGCCAGCAGCCAGAGACCGGGACTAAGAAGCTACAATGAGCAGTTCTTC.

Points on this clone: Other DNA sequences in the sample encode the same CDR3. The chain has TRBV11-2 and TRBJ2-5; D is tentatively TRBD1 or TRBD2 (5 bases each). Trimming removed 5 bases at V and 5 bases at J, with 12 bases between. CDR1 is SGHAT and CDR2 is FQNNGV in the germline V gene. The CDR3 loop spans 13 amino acids. The CDR3 DNA reads TGTGCCAGCAGCCGGGGCCTCCAGGAGACCCAGTACTTC. This encodes CASSRGLQETQYF.

This rearrangement joins TRBV7-6 to TRBJ1-1, with D perhaps matching TRBD1 (5 bases). The germline V gene has CDR1 SGHVS and CDR2 FNYEAQ. The CDR3 length is 15 residues. The V end lost 5 bases, the J end lost 4 bases, and 17 bases lay between the germline ends. This CDR3 reads CASSPQRGGVTEAFF. The CDR3 coding sequence is TGTGCCAGCAGCCCCCAGAGAGGAGGGGTCACTGAAGCTTTCTTT.

The gene calls are TRBV5-1 and TRBJ1-2; tentatively, D is TRBD1 (5 bases). Germline CDR1 and CDR2: SGHRS and YFSETQ. This CDR3 is built from 16 residues. V lost 2 bases to trimming and J lost 2 bases, with 16 bases between them. CDR3: CASSFVTGNGNYGYTF. CDR3 DNA: TGCGCCAGCAGCTTCGTAACAGGCAATGGGAACTATGGCTACACCTTC.

V is TRBV4-1 and J is TRBJ1-1; 8 bases align to TRBD1. Germline CDR1 and CDR2: MGHRA and YSYEKL. V was clipped by 4 bases and J by 3 bases; unmatched bases: 4. CDR3 size: 14 residues. The CDR3 region is CASSLDRVDTEAFF. The CDR3 DNA reads TGCGCCAGCAGCCTGGACAGGGTGGACACTGAAGCTTTCTTT.

The table lists this clone with a count of one. J is TRBJ1-3 and V is TRBV4-1; D gene ambiguous. Trimming stripped 1 base from V and 2 bases from J, with 6 bases between. The V gene's germline CDR1 is MGHRA and CDR2 YSYEKL. The CDR3 consists of 14 residues. Here the CDR3 DNA reads TGCGCCAGCAGCCAAGTCCTGCCTGGAAACACCATATATTTT. It translates to CASSQVLPGNTIYF.